The clone carrying this T cell receptor beta chain appeared once. The antigen is undetermined. The data belong to a study of shared clonotypes between healthy human individuals. Study-level findings and limits: The low donor count limited represented genetic and exposure-history diversity. Even with large depth, rarefaction showed that sorted-subset sequencing was incomplete. Generally, naive subsets (rather than memory subsets) showed larger estimated richness.

Naive-designated CD8 cells lacked CD45RO, were positively enriched for CCR7, and omitted terminally differentiated effector memory CD45RA+ cells. About 200 ng DNA, about 28,000 T cell genomes, went into each sorted-subset replicate PCR. The data were produced by immunoSEQ multiplex PCR, yet TCRdb's version contains in-frame clones alone and is incomplete. This table holds 450,000 to 700,000 clones, roughly 95% found once. The V and J ends lost 5 bases and 5 bases, in that order; junction bases with no gene match: 10. The germline CDR1 and CDR2 sequences are SNHLY and FYNNEI. This CDR3 has 16 residues.

The rearrangement uses TRBV2 and TRBJ2-7; 12 nucleotides agree with TRBD2. Sequenced: naive CD8+ T cells sorted from blood. This receptor was obtained from a woman aged 25 to 39 in good health. CDR3 amino acids: CASSFLLAGGVNEQYF. CDR3 in DNA: TGTGCCAGCAGTTTCCTGCTAGCGGGAGGGGTTAACGAGCAGTACTTC.